These 31 T cell receptor beta chains originate from one sample sequenced in a study of cytomegalovirus exposure and HLA in healthy donors. PCR involved 60 Vbeta and 13 Jbeta primers. Assay used: immunoSEQ multiplex PCR; TCRdb lists only in-frame clones, some missing. The repertoire holds 150,000 or so clones, with roughly 83% as singletons. Sequencing was carried out using PBMCs. The receptors originated from a man younger than 40 in good health and CMV-seropositive.

Points on this clone: An end of the junction differs from the germline gene, which may be a read error. V usage is TRBV7-2 and J usage is TRBJ1-1; D may be TRBD1 (6 bases). The V gene's germline CDR1 is SGHTA and CDR2 FQGNSA. This CDR3 has 15 amino acids. CDR3 residues: CASSLEGPVGAEAFF. Written as DNA, the CDR3 is TGTGCCAGCAGCTTAGAGGGACCCGTGGGGGCTGAGGCTTTCTTT.

The sample holds a few counts of this clone. V and J are TRBV18 and TRBJ1-2, with 11 bases identical to TRBD1. CDR3 length: 14 residues. CDR1 is KGHSH, CDR2 LQKENI, per germline. The trim removed 4 bases at V and 10 bases at J, leaving 8 bases unmatched. CDR3 in amino acids: CASSRGQGVDVYTF. The CDR3 bases are TGTGCCAGCTCACGGGGACAGGGGGTCGATGTCTACACCTTC.

This clone was found a few times. The chain recombines TRBV4-2 with TRBJ2-5; TRBD2 aligns across 9 bases. This CDR3 has 16 residues. Germline V gives CDR1 LGHNA, CDR2 YNFKEQ. V gave up 4 bases and J gave up 5 bases; unmatched junction bases: 11. The CDR3 DNA follows: TGTGCCAGCAGCCCACGAACCTTAGCGGGGGCGGAGACCCAGTACTTC. This sequence encodes CASSPRTLAGAETQYF.

The V gene is TRBV7-9, the J gene TRBJ2-3; perhaps TRBD2 as D (5 bases). CDR3 length: 16 residues. CDR1 and CDR2 from the germline V gene are SEHNR and FQNEAQ (reference sequence). V lost 5 bases, J lost 0 bases, and 15 bases lay in between. CDR3 in DNA: TGTGCCAGCAGCAGTACACGAGGGTTTAGCACAGATACGCAGTATTTT. Translation: CASSSTRGFSTDTQYF.

The rearrangement links TRBV4-1 to TRBJ2-5; 9 bases are shared with TRBD2. The CDR3 length is 14 residues. Germline lookup yields CDR1 MGHRA and CDR2 YSYEKL. With V trimmed by 7 bases and J by 2 bases, 5 bases remained unmatched. CDR3 residues: CASTTTSGQETQYF. CDR3 coding DNA: TGCGCCAGCACTACGACTAGCGGACAAGAGACCCAGTACTTC.

In DNA, the CDR3 is TGTGCCTGGAGTGTACACAGTTCACCCCTCCACTTT. Protein sequence: CAWSVHSSPLHF. V is TRBV30 and J is TRBJ1-6, with D unresolved. The V end was cut by 0 bases, the J end by 9 bases, with 6 bases between. The CDR3 spans 12 residues. Germline V gives CDR1 GTSNPN, CDR2 SVGIG (reference sequence).

This clone was detected only a few times. This rearrangement joins TRBV30 to TRBJ2-3; the match to TRBD2 covers 9 bases. The V gene end was trimmed by 0 bases and the J gene end by 2 bases; junction bases not matched to a gene: 3. This CDR3 comprises 15 residues. CDR1 GTSNPN and CDR2 SVGIG come from the germline V gene (reference sequence). The CDR3 reads CAWSVASGVTDTQYF. Written as DNA, the CDR3 is TGTGCCTGGAGTGTGGCTAGCGGGGTCACAGATACGCAGTATTTT.

This clone was seen only once. This chain connects TRBV27 to TRBJ2-5; TRBD1 aligns across 8 bases. CDR1 MNHEY and CDR2 SMNVEV come from the germline V gene (reference sequence). The CDR3 extends over 14 amino acids. Trimming took 7 bases from V and 5 from J; bases not matched to a gene: 9. CDR3 nucleotides: TGTGCCAGCAACCTCAGGGGGCCCCGGGAGACCCAGTACTTC. Translation: CASNLRGPRETQYF.

The genes are TRBV5-1 and TRBJ2-5; 9 bases agree with TRBD1. V shed 3 bases and J 4 bases; nucleotides not matched to a gene: 1. There are 13 residues in the CDR3. Germline V CDR1 and CDR2: SGHRS, YFSETQ. The CDR3 nucleotides read TGCGCCAGCAGCTCACAGGGGGCAGAGACCCAGTACTTC. It is translated as CASSSQGAETQYF. Full variable domain (remainder filled in from reference TRBV5-1 and TRBJ2-5): KAGVTQTPRYLIKTRGQQVTLSCSPISGHRSVSWYQQTPGQGLQFLFEYFSETQRNKGNFPGRFSGRQFSNSRSEMNVSTLELGDSALYLCASSSQGAETQYFGPGTRLLVL.

The chain is built from TRBV7-9 and TRBJ1-2; D gene uncertain. Deletions cut 5 bases from V and 4 bases from J, with 11 bases between. From germline, CDR1 is SEHNR and CDR2 FQNEAQ (reference sequence). The CDR3 runs 13 residues. The CDR3 reads CASSRPLAYGYTF. As DNA, the CDR3 is TGTGCCAGCAGCCGGCCCTTAGCCTATGGCTACACCTTC. Complete variable domain (other parts from reference TRBV7-9 and TRBJ1-2): DTGVSQNPRHKITKRGQNVTFRCDPISEHNRLYWYRQTLGQGPEFLTYFQNEAQLEKSRLLSDRFSAERPKGSFSTLEIQRTEQGDSAMYLCASSRPLAYGYTFGSGTRLTVV.

This sequence joins TRBV6-1 and TRBJ2-1; 8 positions match TRBD2. Trimming took 10 bases from V and 7 from J; bases not matched to a gene: 9. Germline assignment: CDR1 MNHNS and CDR2 SASEGT. This CDR3 has 13 amino acids. The CDR3 spells CAIRGLAINEQFF. DNA of the CDR3: TGTGCCATCCGCGGACTAGCTATTAATGAGCAGTTCTTC.

The rearrangement links TRBV2 to TRBJ2-2; 7 bases match TRBD1. V shed 7 bases, J shed 7 bases, and the junction held 9 bases outside the gene matches. This CDR3 has 14 amino acids. The germline gives CDR1 SNHLY, CDR2 FYNNEI. The CDR3 reads CASIPTGVYGELFF. In DNA form, the CDR3 reads TGTGCCAGCATTCCCACAGGGGTTTACGGGGAGCTGTTTTTT. Full variable domain (outside the CDR3, taken from reference TRBV2 and TRBJ2-2): EPEVTQTPSHQVTQMGQEVILRCVPISNHLYFYWYRQILGQKVEFLVSFYNNEISEKSEIFDDQFSVERPDGSNFTLKIRSTKLEDSAMYFCASIPTGVYGELFFGEGSRLTVL.

This clone was counted between two and nine times. J is TRBJ1-5 and V is TRBV6-1; 7 nucleotides align to TRBD1. V dropped 1 base and J dropped 7; count of bases not matched to a gene: 4. The length of the CDR3 is 14 residues. CDR1 is MNHNS and CDR2 is SASEGT in the germline V gene. This CDR3 reads CASSEVTGWQPQHF. The CDR3 DNA reads TGTGCCAGCAGTGAAGTGACAGGGTGGCAGCCCCAGCATTTT.

The chain carries TRBV11-2 and TRBJ2-7, with TRBD1 identical over 7 bases. With V trimmed by 5 bases and J by 1 base, 5 bases remained unmatched. CDR3 size: 14 residues. Germline CDR1 is SGHAT and CDR2 is FQNNGV. CDR3 DNA: TGTGCCAGCAGCCGGACAGGAAGTTCCTACGAGCAGTACTTC. This translates into CASSRTGSSYEQYF.

This clone was detected only a few times. The V and J genes are TRBV19 and TRBJ1-5; 7 nucleotides align to TRBD1. This CDR3 is 15 amino acids long. Germline V lookup: CDR1 LNHDA, CDR2 SQIVND (reference sequence). Trimming took 9 bases from V and 3 from J; bases not matched to a gene: 11. The DNA of the CDR3 is TGTGCCAGATTCACCGGGACAGAAATCAATCAGCCCCAGCATTTT. It encodes CARFTGTEINQPQHF.

In this sample, this clone turned up a few times. The chain employs TRBV7-2 and TRBJ1-2; a possible D gene is TRBD1 (6 bases). The CDR3 is 15 amino acids. CDR1 and CDR2 (germline): SGHTA, FQGNSA. V shed 5 bases and J shed 6 bases, with 19 bases lying between them. The CDR3 coding sequence is TGTGCCAGCAGCCCCACAGGGTACACTTTTAATGGCTACACCTTC. Protein sequence: CASSPTGYTFNGYTF.

The chain recombines TRBV19 with TRBJ2-1, with D possibly matching TRBD1 (5 bases). There are 16 residues in the CDR3. Trimming left V 5 bases short and J 5 bases short, with 19 bases between. CDR1 is LNHDA, CDR2 SQIVND, per germline (reference sequence). DNA for the CDR3: TGTGCCAGTAGTCCCCTCGACAGTCTCCCCCACAATGAGCAGTTCTTC. Translating it yields CASSPLDSLPHNEQFF.

The chain uses TRBV5-1 and TRBJ2-1, with TRBD1 matching over 10 bases. CDR3 length equals 16 residues. Germline loops: CDR1 SGHRS, CDR2 YFSETQ. The V gene end was trimmed by 6 bases and the J gene end by 4 bases; junction bases not matched to a gene: 10. CDR3 DNA sequence: TGCGCCAGCAAACCGGACAGGGGGTCTCCATACAATGAGCAGTTCTTC. Amino acid sequence: CASKPDRGSPYNEQFF.

The rearrangement joins TRBV5-6 to TRBJ2-7; TRBD2 matches 9 bases. The germline CDR1 and CDR2 sequences are SGHDT and YYEEEE. This CDR3 comprises 14 residues. With V trimmed by 2 bases and J by 5 bases, 5 bases remained unmatched. The CDR3 region is CASSFSGSINEQYF. The CDR3 nucleotides are TGTGCCAGCAGCTTTAGCGGGAGCATAAACGAGCAGTACTTC.

This sequence joins TRBV28 and TRBJ2-3, with 8 bases that match TRBD2. There are 16 residues in the CDR3. Per germline, CDR1 MDHEN and CDR2 SYDVKM. The V and J ends lost 2 bases and 0 bases, in that order; junction bases with no gene match: 4. CDR3 protein: CASSLPGGASTDTQYF. The CDR3 coding sequence is TGTGCCAGCAGTTTACCCGGGGGGGCGAGCACAGATACGCAGTATTTT.

The chain links TRBV25-1 to TRBJ2-7; D gene ambiguous. V dropped 3 bases and J dropped 2 bases, with 11 bases sitting between them. This CDR3 comprises 14 residues. Germline V CDR1 and CDR2: MGHDK, SYGVNS. The CDR3 reads CASSERFNTYEQYF. The CDR3 DNA sequence: TGTGCCAGCAGTGAGCGGTTTAACACCTACGAGCAGTACTTC.

This sequence joins TRBV19 and TRBJ1-1; the match to TRBD1 covers 12 bases. CDR1 is LNHDA, CDR2 SQIVND, per germline (reference sequence). V lost 5 bases and J lost 1; bases outside the gene matches: 5. The CDR3 runs 16 residues. The CDR3 is CASSLGTGGWNTEAFF. The DNA for the CDR3 is TGTGCCAGTAGTTTGGGGACAGGGGGCTGGAACACTGAAGCTTTCTTT. The variable domain in full, completed from reference TRBV19 and TRBJ1-1, reads DGGITQSPKYLFRKEGQNVTLSCEQNLNHDAMYWYRQDPGQGLRLIYYSQIVNDFQKGDIAEGYSVSREKKESFPLTVTSAQKNPTAFYLCASSLGTGGWNTEAFFGQGTRLTVV.

The rearrangement joins TRBV18 to TRBJ2-1; TRBD2 might be the D (6 bases). The V gene lost 1 base and the J gene lost 8 bases, with 9 bases spanning the gap. Per germline, CDR1 KGHSH and CDR2 LQKENI. This CDR3 is built from 13 residues. The CDR3 region is CASSPRGNDEQFF. CDR3 bases: TGTGCCAGCTCACCACGCGGGAACGATGAGCAGTTCTTC. Full variable domain (rest looked up from reference TRBV18 and TRBJ2-1): NAGVMQNPRHLVRRRGQEARLRCSPMKGHSHVYWYRQLPEEGLKFMVYLQKENIIDESGMPKERFSAEFPKEGPSILRIQQVVRGDSAAYFCASSPRGNDEQFFGPGTRLTVL.

The chain couples TRBV28 to TRBJ1-2; no definite D call. The CDR3 loop spans 13 amino acids. The V and J ends lost 6 bases and 3 bases respectively, with 11 bases between them. Germline CDR1 reads MDHEN; CDR2 reads SYDVKM. CDR3 coding DNA: TGTGCCAGCAGCCAAACAGCATACTATGGCTACACCTTC. Translating it yields CASSQTAYYGYTF.

V is TRBV29-1 and J is TRBJ2-2; TRBD2 matches 13 bases. The CDR3 has 16 amino acids. The V gene end was trimmed by 6 bases and the J gene end by 5 bases; junction bases not matched to a gene: 9. The germline V gene encodes CDR1 SQVTM and CDR2 ANQGSEA. The CDR3 region is CSVHRLAGGQTGELFF. DNA for the CDR3: TGCAGCGTCCACCGACTAGCGGGAGGCCAAACCGGGGAGCTGTTTTTT.

CDR3 nucleotide sequence: TGTGCCAGCAATTTAGCGGGATCCTACAATGAGCAGTTCTTC. This codes for CASNLAGSYNEQFF. The chain has TRBV9 and TRBJ2-1; TRBD2 agrees at 8 bases. V shed 6 bases, J shed 1 base, and the junction held 3 bases outside the gene matches. Germline values: CDR1 SGDLS, CDR2 YYNGEE. CDR3 size: 14 residues.

The chain couples TRBV2 to TRBJ1-5; no clear D gene. Germline-derived CDR1 and CDR2 are SNHLY and FYNNEI. This CDR3 is 14 amino acids long. V shed 5 bases and J shed 1 base, with 9 bases lying between them. CDR3 DNA: TGTGCCAGCAGTCTAGTGTTGAGCAATCAGCCCCAGCATTTT. This encodes CASSLVLSNQPQHF.

In DNA, the CDR3 is TGTGCCAGCAGCTTATACACCGATCAGCCCCAGCATTTT. Its protein is CASSLYTDQPQHF. The gene calls are TRBV7-8 and TRBJ1-5; D is unclear. V was shortened by 2 bases and J by 5 bases, with 7 bases between the two germline ends. The CDR3 runs 13 residues. Germline V gene sequence: CDR1 SGHVS, CDR2 FQNEAQ.

A few counts support this clone. This sequence joins TRBV7-2 and TRBJ2-3; TRBD2 is a possible D gene (6 bases). V lost 7 bases and J 0 bases, leaving 11 bases between the germline ends. Germline CDR1 is SGHTA and CDR2 is FQGNSA. This CDR3 comprises 14 residues. DNA of the CDR3: TGTGCCAGCACTGTCCGGGGGAGCACAGATACGCAGTATTTT. It codes for CASTVRGSTDTQYF.

V is TRBV27 and J is TRBJ1-3; the match to TRBD1 covers 9 bases. Germline V gives CDR1 MNHEY, CDR2 SMNVEV (reference sequence). The CDR3 extends over 14 amino acids. V shed 6 bases and J 6 bases; nucleotides not matched to a gene: 6. The CDR3 DNA sequence: TGTGCCAGCAGCCGGGACAGGGAAAAAAACACCATATATTTT. Translating it yields CASSRDREKNTIYF.

V usage is TRBV6-1 and J usage is TRBJ1-5; maybe TRBD1 (6 bases). With 4 bases removed from V and 0 bases from J, the gap between germline ends came to 13 bases. CDR3 size: 16 residues. Germline lookup yields CDR1 MNHNS and CDR2 SASEGT. The CDR3 nucleotides read TGTGCCAGCAGTGGCCGGGGACAATATAGCAATCAGCCCCAGCATTTT. Protein product: CASSGRGQYSNQPQHF.